A single sample gave rise to the 4 T cell receptor beta chains below, sequenced in a study of OX40 agonist ivuxolimab in advanced cancers. Libraries were prepared by immunoSEQ multiplex PCR; TCRdb keeps only in-frame clonotypes and omits some of them. The sample consists of 7,500 to 9,500 clones, just under 70% of them appearing once. The material was CD4+ or CD8+ T cells sorted from blood, obtained in a trial of the OX40 agonist ivuxolimab. The receptors were gathered from an adult with an advanced solid tumor such as melanoma, head and neck, liver or kidney cancer.

The chain combines TRBV11-1 with TRBJ1-2; 9 nucleotides align to TRBD1. With V trimmed by 3 bases and J by 6 bases, 2 bases remained unmatched. The length of the CDR3 is 13 residues. Germline CDR1 reads SGHAT; CDR2 reads FQDESV (reference sequence). CDR3 bases: TGTGCCAGCAGCTTGGGACAGGGAGATGGCTACACCTTC. Its protein is CASSLGQGDGYTF.

The chain carries TRBV9 and TRBJ1-6, with D maybe TRBD1 (5 bases). Trimming removed 0 bases at V and 8 bases at J, with 12 bases between. Germline V gene sequence: CDR1 SGDLS, CDR2 YYNGEE. The CDR3 spans 15 residues. This chain's CDR3 is CASSVDGGVYSPLHF. The CDR3 DNA follows: TGTGCCAGCAGCGTAGATGGAGGGGTTTATTCACCCCTCCACTTT.

This clone appeared a few times. This chain joins TRBV7-9 and TRBJ2-5; D is possibly TRBD2 (6 bases). V was pared by 3 bases and J by 1 base, with 12 bases between. Germline CDR1 reads SEHNR; CDR2 reads FQNEAQ (reference sequence). The CDR3 is made up of 15 amino acids. The CDR3 DNA is TGTGCCAGCAGCTTCACATCCGGGGGCCAAGAGACCCAGTACTTC. Translated: CASSFTSGGQETQYF. Using reference TRBV7-9 and TRBJ2-5 for the parts outside the CDR3, the full variable domain is DTGVSQNPRHKITKRGQNVTFRCDPISEHNRLYWYRQTLGQGPEFLTYFQNEAQLEKSRLLSDRFSAERPKGSFSTLEIQRTEQGDSAMYLCASSFTSGGQETQYFGPGTRLLVL.

This clone has more than one count but fewer than ten. The chain recombines TRBV11-3 with TRBJ2-2; D unclear. The CDR3 totals 13 residues. Between the trimmed V and J ends, which lost 1 base and 2 bases, there was a span of 2 bases. Germline CDR1 and CDR2: SGHNT and YENEEA. DNA of the CDR3: TGTGCCAGCAGCTTAGTTAACACCGGGGAGCTGTTTTTT. Amino acid sequence: CASSLVNTGELFF.